This T cell receptor (beta chain) is from a study of blood T cells in healthy people across ages. Trimming took 3 bases from V and 3 from J, leaving 8 bases between them. Germline V gene lookup returns CDR1 KGHSH and CDR2 LQKENI. The length of the CDR3 is 13 residues. Primers used in a second PCR of about 7 to 12 cycles were a sample-barcoded 5' primer and a J-beta primer mix. MiXCR, applied by TCRdb to the 5' RACE reads, yields one record per CDR3 protein. The data show fewer than 900,000 distinct CDR3 sequences, roughly two fifths seen once. This clonotype was recorded many times. The V and J genes are TRBV18 and TRBJ2-5, with D unclear. Material: blood. The receptor's source is a woman in her sixties in good health. The CDR3 region has the DNA TGTGCCAGCTCACCCCGAACAGAAGAGACCCAGTACTTC. It codes for CASSPRTEETQYF.